One sample yielded the 4 T cell receptor beta chains listed below, sequenced in a study of a mutant IDH1 vaccine in newly diagnosed glioma. Only in-frame clones appear in the TCRdb table, and some are missing; sequencing was by immunoSEQ multiplex PCR. This repertoire shows about 24,000 clones, approximately 90% found once; its top ten account for about 10%. Indicated time point: baseline, week 1 (first vaccination visit). Treatment defined: pre-vaccination baseline after standard-of-care therapy. Specimen: PBMCs, collected from a glioma patient treated with radiotherapy, temozolomide or both. The receptors come from a man aged 25 to 45 with glioma.

The chain is built from TRBV11-2 and TRBJ2-3; 7 nucleotides line up with TRBD2. There are 16 residues in the CDR3. Germline V gene data show CDR1 as SGHAT and CDR2 as FQNNGV. The trim removed 0 bases at V and 1 base at J, leaving 4 bases unmatched. CDR3 coding DNA: TGTGCCAGCAGCTTAGATCTGGCGGGGGGCACAGATACGCAGTATTTT. This gives the protein CASSLDLAGGTDTQYF. Combining the CDR3 with reference TRBV11-2 and TRBJ2-3 gives the whole variable domain EAGVAQSPRYKIIEKRQSVAFWCNPISGHATLYWYQQILGQGPKLLIQFQNNGVVDDSQLPKDRFSAERLKGVDSTLKIQPAKLEDSAVYLCASSLDLAGGTDTQYFGPGTRLTVL.

The chain combines TRBV2 with TRBJ2-7, with 11 bases fitting TRBD1. V shed 5 bases and J 7 bases; nucleotides not matched to a gene: 7. The V gene's germline CDR1 is SNHLY and CDR2 FYNNEI. The CDR3 totals 14 residues. The CDR3 here is CASSMDRGLGEQYF. In DNA form, the CDR3 reads TGTGCCAGCAGTATGGACAGGGGGCTTGGTGAGCAGTACTTC. Full variable domain (remainder filled in from reference TRBV2 and TRBJ2-7): EPEVTQTPSHQVTQMGQEVILRCVPISNHLYFYWYRQILGQKVEFLVSFYNNEISEKSEIFDDQFSVERPDGSNFTLKIRSTKLEDSAMYFCASSMDRGLGEQYFGPGTRLTVT.

The chain carries TRBV7-6 and TRBJ2-3; D is perhaps TRBD2 (6 bases). Germline CDR1 reads SGHVS; CDR2 reads FNYEAQ. Trimming took off 1 base at V and 5 bases at J, with 10 bases between the two ends. This CDR3 is 14 amino acids long. The CDR3 DNA sequence: TGTGCCAGCAGCTTAGGCGGGATCATAGATACGCAGTATTTT. Amino acid sequence: CASSLGGIIDTQYF.

This rearrangement joins TRBV18 to TRBJ1-4, with 7 bases matching TRBD1. Germline CDR1 and CDR2: KGHSH and LQKENI. The ends lost 1 base at V and 6 bases at J; junction bases unmatched: 5. The CDR3 covers 15 residues. CDR3 nucleotide sequence: TGTGCCAGCTCACCACAGGGGGCAGGTGATGAAAAACTGTTTTTT. The encoded protein is CASSPQGAGDEKLFF.